This note documents a single T cell receptor beta chain sequence. This sample was taken from a study of blood T cell repertoires in COVID-19. Study summary: The United States, Italy and Spain provided the acute and convalescent COVID-19 samples.

V was trimmed by 3 bases and J by 6 bases, leaving 8 bases between them. This CDR3 spans 13 amino acids. Germline CDR1 reads KGHSH; CDR2 reads LQKENI. The method was immunoSEQ multiplex PCR; TCRdb's version includes in-frame clones alone and lacks a portion of them. The data hold about 200,000 clones, with about 85% observed a single time. This receptor was identified in an elderly woman with acute or convalescent COVID-19. The chain links TRBV18 to TRBJ2-2; no definite D call. The specimen was peripheral blood. CDR3 DNA sequence: TGTGCCAGCTCACCCCCTTCCGCCGGGGAGCTGTTTTTT. The encoded protein is CASSPPSAGELFF.